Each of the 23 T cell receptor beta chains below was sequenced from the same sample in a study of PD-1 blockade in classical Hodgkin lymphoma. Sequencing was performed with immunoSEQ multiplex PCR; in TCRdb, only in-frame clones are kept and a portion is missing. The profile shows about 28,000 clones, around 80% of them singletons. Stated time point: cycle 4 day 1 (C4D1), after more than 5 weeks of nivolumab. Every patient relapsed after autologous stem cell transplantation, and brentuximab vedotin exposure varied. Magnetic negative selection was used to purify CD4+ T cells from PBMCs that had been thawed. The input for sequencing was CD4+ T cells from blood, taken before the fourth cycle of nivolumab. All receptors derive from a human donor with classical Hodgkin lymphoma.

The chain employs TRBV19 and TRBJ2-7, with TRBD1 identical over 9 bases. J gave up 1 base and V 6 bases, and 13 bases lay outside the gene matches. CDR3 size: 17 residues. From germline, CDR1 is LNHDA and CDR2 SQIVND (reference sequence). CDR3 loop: CASSPGQGNQLSYEQYF. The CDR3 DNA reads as TGTGCCAGTAGCCCGGGACAGGGTAATCAACTATCCTACGAGCAGTACTTC.

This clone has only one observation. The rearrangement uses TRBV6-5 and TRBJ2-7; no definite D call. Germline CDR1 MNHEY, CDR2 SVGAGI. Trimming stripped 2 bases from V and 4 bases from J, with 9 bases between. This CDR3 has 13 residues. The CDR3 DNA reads TGTGCCAGCAGTTACCCCAGGAGTTACGAGCAGTACTTC. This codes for CASSYPRSYEQYF.

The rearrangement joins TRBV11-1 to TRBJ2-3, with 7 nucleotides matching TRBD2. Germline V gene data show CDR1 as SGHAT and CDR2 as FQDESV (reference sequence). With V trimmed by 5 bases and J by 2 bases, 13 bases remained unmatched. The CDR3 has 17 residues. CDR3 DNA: TGTGCCAGCAGCCCCGAGGGAGGGTGGTCCTCCACAGATACGCAGTATTTT. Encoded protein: CASSPEGGWSSTDTQYF. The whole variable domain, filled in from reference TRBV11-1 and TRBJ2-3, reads EAEVAQSPRYKITEKSQAVAFWCDPISGHATLYWYRQILGQGPELLVQFQDESVVDDSQLPKDRFSAERLKGVDSTLKIQPAELGDSAMYLCASSPEGGWSSTDTQYFGPGTRLTVL.

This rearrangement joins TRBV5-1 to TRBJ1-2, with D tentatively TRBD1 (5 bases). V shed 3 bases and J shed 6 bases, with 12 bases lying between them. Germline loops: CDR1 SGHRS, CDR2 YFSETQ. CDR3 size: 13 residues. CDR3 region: CASSYQGVDGYTF. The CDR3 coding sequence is TGCGCCAGCAGCTATCAGGGAGTAGATGGCTACACCTTC. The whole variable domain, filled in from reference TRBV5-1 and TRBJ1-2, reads KAGVTQTPRYLIKTRGQQVTLSCSPISGHRSVSWYQQTPGQGLQFLFEYFSETQRNKGNFPGRFSGRQFSNSRSEMNVSTLELGDSALYLCASSYQGVDGYTFGSGTRLTVV.

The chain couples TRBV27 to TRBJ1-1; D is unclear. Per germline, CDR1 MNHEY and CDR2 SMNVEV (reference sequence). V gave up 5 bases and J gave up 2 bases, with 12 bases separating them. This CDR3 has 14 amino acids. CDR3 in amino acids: CASSPRHLNTEAFF. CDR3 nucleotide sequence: TGTGCCAGCAGTCCGAGACATTTAAACACTGAAGCTTTCTTT.

The CDR3 spells CASSLAGHGRGYTF. The CDR3 nucleotides read TGTGCCAGCAGCTTAGCCGGACACGGTCGAGGCTACACCTTC. V is TRBV7-9 and J is TRBJ1-2, with D perhaps TRBD1 (5 bases). The CDR3 runs to 14 residues. With 0 bases removed from V and 8 bases from J, the gap between germline ends came to 13 bases. Germline CDR1 SEHNR, CDR2 FQNEAQ (reference sequence).

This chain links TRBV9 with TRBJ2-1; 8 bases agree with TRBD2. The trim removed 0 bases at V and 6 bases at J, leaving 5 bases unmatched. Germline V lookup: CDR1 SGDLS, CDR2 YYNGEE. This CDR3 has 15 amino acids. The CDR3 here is CASSVAATSVNEQFF. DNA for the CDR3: TGTGCCAGCAGCGTAGCTGCGACTAGCGTCAATGAGCAGTTCTTC.

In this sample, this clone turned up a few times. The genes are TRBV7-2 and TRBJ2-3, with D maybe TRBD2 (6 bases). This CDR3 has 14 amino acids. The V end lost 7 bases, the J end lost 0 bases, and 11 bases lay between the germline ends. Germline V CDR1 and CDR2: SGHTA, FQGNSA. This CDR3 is CASTTSTSTDTQYF. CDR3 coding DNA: TGTGCCAGCACGACTAGTACTAGCACAGATACGCAGTATTTT.

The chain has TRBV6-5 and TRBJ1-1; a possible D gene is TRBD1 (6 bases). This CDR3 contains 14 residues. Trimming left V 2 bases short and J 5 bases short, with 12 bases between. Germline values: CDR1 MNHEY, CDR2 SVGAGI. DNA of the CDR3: TGTGCCAGCAGTTACCCAGACAGGATAACTGAAGCTTTCTTT. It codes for CASSYPDRITEAFF.

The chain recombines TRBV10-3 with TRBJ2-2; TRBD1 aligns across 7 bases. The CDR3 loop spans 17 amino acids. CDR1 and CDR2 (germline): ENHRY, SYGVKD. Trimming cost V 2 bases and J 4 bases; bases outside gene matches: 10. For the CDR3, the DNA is TGTGCCATCAGTGAGATGATAGGGGGCTCAAGCACCGGGGAGCTGTTTTTT. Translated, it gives CAISEMIGGSSTGELFF.

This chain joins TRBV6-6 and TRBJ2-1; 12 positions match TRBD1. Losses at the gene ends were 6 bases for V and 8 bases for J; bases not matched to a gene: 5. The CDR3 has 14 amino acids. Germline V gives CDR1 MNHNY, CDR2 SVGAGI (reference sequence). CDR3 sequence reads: CASSPGQGADEQFF. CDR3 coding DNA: TGTGCCAGCAGCCCGGGACAGGGGGCAGATGAGCAGTTCTTC.

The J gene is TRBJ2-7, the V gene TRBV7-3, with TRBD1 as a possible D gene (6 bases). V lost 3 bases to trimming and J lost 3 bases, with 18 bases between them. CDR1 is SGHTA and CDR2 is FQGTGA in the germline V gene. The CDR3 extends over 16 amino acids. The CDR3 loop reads CASSFRQVSLGYEQYF. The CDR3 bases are TGTGCCAGCAGCTTCCGACAGGTTTCACTGGGCTACGAGCAGTACTTC.

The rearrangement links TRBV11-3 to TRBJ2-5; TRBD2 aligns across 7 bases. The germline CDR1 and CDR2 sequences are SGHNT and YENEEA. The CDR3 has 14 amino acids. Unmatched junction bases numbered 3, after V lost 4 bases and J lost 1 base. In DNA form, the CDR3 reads TGTGCCAGCAGCTGGGGAGGGAGCCAAGAGACCCAGTACTTC. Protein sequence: CASSWGGSQETQYF.

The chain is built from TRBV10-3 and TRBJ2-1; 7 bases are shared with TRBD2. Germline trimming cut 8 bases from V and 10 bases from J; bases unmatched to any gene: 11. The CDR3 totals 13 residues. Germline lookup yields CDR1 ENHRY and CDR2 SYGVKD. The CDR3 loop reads CAIGAGEEEEQFF. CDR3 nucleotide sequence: TGTGCCATCGGCGCGGGAGAGGAGGAGGAGCAGTTCTTC.

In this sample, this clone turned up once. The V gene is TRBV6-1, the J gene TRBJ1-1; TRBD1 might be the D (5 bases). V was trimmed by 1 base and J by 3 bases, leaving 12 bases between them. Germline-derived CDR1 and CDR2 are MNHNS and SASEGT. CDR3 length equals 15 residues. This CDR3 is CASSEGVWGDTEAFF. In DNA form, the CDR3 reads TGTGCCAGCAGTGAAGGGGTATGGGGGGACACTGAAGCTTTCTTT.

The chain's CDR3 is CASSQESRRATSAVENIQYF. The CDR3 DNA is TGCGCCAGCAGCCAAGAATCGAGGCGGGCGACTAGCGCCGTTGAGAACATTCAGTACTTC. The chain couples TRBV4-3 to TRBJ2-4, with 8 bases identical to TRBD2. The CDR3 spans 20 residues. V lost 0 bases, J lost 7 bases, and 20 bases stayed unmatched. Germline CDR1 LGHNA, CDR2 YSLEER.

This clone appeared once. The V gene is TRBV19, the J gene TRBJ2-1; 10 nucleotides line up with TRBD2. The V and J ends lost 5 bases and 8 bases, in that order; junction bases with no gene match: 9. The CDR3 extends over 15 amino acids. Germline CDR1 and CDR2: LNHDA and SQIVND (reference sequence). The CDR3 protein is CASSPLAGLGDEQFF. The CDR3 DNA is TGTGCCAGTAGTCCACTAGCGGGGCTTGGCGATGAGCAGTTCTTC.

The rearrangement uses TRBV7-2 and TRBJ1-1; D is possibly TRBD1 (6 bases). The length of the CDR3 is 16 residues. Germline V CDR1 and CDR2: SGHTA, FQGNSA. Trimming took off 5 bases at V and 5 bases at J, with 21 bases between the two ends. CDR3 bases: TGTGCCAGCAGCCTCGTCCCAACAGGGCGTGGGACTGAAGCTTTCTTT. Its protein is CASSLVPTGRGTEAFF.

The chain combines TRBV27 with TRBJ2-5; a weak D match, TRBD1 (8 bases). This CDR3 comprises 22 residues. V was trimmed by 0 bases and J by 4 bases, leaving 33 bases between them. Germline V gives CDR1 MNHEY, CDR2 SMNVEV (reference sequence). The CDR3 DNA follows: TGTGCCAGCAGTTTATCTTGGACAGGGAGGGTGCAGACGGGAGGATGGGGAGAGACCCAGTACTTC. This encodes CASSLSWTGRVQTGGWGETQYF.

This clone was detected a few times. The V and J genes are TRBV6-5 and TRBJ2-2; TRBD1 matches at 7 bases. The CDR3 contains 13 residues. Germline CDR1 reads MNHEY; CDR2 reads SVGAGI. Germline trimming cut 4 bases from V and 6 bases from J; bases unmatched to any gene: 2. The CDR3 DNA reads TGTGCCAGCAGTTGGCAGGGGGCCGGGGAGCTGTTTTTT. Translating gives CASSWQGAGELFF.

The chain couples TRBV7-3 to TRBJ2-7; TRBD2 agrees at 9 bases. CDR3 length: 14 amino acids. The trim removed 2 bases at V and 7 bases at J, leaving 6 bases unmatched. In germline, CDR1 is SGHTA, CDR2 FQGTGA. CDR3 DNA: TGTGCCAGCAGCTTAGCGGGAGGGCCGGGGGAGCAGTACTTC. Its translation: CASSLAGGPGEQYF.

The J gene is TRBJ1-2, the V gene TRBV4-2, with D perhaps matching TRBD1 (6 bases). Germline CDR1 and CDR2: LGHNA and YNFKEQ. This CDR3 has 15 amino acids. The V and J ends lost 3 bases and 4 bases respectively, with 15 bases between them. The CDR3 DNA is TGTGCCAGCAGCCAGAACAGGGTAGGCCTCTATGGCTACACCTTC. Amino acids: CASSQNRVGLYGYTF.

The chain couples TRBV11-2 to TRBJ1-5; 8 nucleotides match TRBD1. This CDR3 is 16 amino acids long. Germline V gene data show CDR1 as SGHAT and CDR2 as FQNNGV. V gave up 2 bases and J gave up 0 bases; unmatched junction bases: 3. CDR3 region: CASSLRTGNSNQPQHF. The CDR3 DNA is TGTGCCAGCAGCTTACGGACAGGGAATAGCAATCAGCCCCAGCATTTT.